The clone carrying this T cell receptor (beta chain) was found many times. As yet, its antigen is unknown. Library preparation (for TCRbeta) was performed with unique molecular identifiers. TCRdb passed the PCR reads through MiXCR, listing each CDR3 protein once. This sample has 250,000 or so distinct CDR3 sequences, with 20% to 30% found just once. The entry originates in a study of T-cell reconstitution after alpha-beta-depleted transplantation in children. Overall study findings and caveats: After one year, T-cell counts and TCRbeta diversity mostly came from new T cells. It was reported that alpha-beta T cells came from several hundred expanded graft clones (about two months after transplant). Surviving recipient T cells and intrathymic progenitors accounted for some patients' high TCRbeta diversity at day 60.

The sequencing here drew on PBMCs, mostly from graft donor cells, taken 360 days after TCRalphabeta/CD19-depleted stem cell transplant. This TCR derives from a female patient aged 2-15 years who had a stem cell transplant for congenital amegakaryocytic thrombocytopenia, so the T cells may come from the graft donor.

The CDR3 spells CASSQEQARWDIQYF. The CDR3 coding sequence is TGCGCCAGCAGCCAAGAACAGGCGAGGTGGGACATTCAGTACTTC. The chain uses TRBV4-1 and TRBJ2-4, with D maybe TRBD1 (5 bases). The germline V and J ends were trimmed by 0 bases and 8 bases, with 14 bases remaining between them. This CDR3 region has 15 residues. CDR1 is MGHRA, CDR2 YSYEKL, per germline.